Below, one T cell receptor beta chain is given with its context. The CDR3 length is 13 residues. Germline V gene data show CDR1 as DFQATT and CDR2 as SNEGSKA (reference sequence). MiXCR was run by TCRdb on the PCR reads, yielding one entry per CDR3 protein. Of about 98,000 distinct CDR3 sequences in the sample, roughly half were seen once. This specimen belongs to a study of CDR3 diversity in severe acne. The sequenced material came from blood. The rearrangement links TRBV20-1 to TRBJ2-7; 10 nucleotides match TRBD1. This clonotype was sampled from a male donor with acne. The CDR3 bases are TGCAGCCGAGGACCGACAGGGGGCTTCGAGCAGTACTTC. Its protein product is CSRGPTGGFEQYF.